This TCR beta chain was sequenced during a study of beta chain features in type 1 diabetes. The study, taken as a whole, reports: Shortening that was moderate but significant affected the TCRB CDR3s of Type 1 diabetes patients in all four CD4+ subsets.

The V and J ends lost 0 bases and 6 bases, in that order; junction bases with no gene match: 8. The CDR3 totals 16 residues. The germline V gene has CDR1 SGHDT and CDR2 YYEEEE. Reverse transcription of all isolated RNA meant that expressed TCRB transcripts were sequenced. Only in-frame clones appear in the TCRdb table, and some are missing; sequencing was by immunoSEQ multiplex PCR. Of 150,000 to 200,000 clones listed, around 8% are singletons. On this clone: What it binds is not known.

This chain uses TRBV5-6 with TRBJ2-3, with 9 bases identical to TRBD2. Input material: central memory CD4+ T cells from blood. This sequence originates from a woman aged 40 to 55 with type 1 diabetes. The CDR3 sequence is CASSLVLAGTADTQYF. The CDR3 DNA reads TGTGCCAGCAGCTTGGTCCTAGCGGGGACGGCGGATACGCAGTATTTT. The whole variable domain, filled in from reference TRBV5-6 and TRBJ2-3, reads DAGVTQSPTHLIKTRGQQVTLRCSPKSGHDTVSWYQQALGQGPQFIFQYYEEEERQRGNFPDRFSGHQFPNYSSELNVNALLLGDSALYLCASSLVLAGTADTQYFGPGTRLTVL.